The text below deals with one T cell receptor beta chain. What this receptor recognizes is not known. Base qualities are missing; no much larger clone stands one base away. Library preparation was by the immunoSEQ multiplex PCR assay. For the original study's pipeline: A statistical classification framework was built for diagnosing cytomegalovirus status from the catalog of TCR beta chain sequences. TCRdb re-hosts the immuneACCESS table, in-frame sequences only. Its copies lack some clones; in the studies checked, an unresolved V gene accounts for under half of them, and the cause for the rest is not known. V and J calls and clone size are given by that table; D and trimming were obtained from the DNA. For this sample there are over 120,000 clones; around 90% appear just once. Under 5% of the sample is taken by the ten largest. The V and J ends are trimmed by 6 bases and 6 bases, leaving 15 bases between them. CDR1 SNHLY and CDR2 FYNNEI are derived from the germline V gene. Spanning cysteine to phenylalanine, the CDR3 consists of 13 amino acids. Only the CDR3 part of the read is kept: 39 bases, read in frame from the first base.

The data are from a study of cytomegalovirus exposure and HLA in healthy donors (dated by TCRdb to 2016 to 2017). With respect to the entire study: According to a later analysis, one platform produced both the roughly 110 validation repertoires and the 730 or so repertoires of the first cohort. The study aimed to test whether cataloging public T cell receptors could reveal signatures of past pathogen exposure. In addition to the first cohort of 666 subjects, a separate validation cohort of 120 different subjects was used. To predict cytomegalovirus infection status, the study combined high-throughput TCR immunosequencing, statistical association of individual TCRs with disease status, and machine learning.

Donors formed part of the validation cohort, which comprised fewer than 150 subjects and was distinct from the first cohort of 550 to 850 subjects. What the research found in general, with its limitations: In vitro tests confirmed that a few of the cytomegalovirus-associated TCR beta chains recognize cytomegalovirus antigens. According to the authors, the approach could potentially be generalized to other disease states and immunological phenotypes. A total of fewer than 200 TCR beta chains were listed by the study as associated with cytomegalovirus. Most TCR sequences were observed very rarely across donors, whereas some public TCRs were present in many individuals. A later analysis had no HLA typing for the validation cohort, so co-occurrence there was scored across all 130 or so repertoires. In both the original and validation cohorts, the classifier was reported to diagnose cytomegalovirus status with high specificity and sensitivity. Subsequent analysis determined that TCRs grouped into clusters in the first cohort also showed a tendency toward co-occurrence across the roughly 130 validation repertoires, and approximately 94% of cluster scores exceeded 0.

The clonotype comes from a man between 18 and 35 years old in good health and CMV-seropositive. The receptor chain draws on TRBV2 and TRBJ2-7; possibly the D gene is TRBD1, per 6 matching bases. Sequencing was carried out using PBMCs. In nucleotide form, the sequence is TGTGCCAGCAGGGCAGTGACAGGTGGCGAGCAGTACTTC. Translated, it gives CASRAVTGGEQYF.